The sequence of this T cell receptor (beta chain) was determined in a study of blood T cells in healthy people across ages (dated by TCRdb to between 2015 and 2017). General notes on the study: Template switching captured roughly one uniquely barcoded TCR beta cDNA molecule per two T cells in model experiments. To track age-related changes in TCR beta repertoire diversity, the study relied on deep sequencing normalized with unique cDNA molecular identifiers. Four age groups were formed from the donors: young (average about 15 years), middle-aged (approximately 40), aged (62) and long-lived (approximately 80). To avoid experimental bias, donors of different ages were spread randomly across the sequencing lanes. For two donors (one aged 18 to 29 and one aged 80 or older), the study analyzed two additional independent replicas of 1 million unique cDNA reads from the same blood draw.

Systemically healthy Caucasian individuals from Russia, roughly 40 in total and aged roughly 6 to 100 years, were included as donors. Each donor gave about 10 milliliters of peripheral blood, drawn into EDTA-treated Vacutainer tubes. Ficoll-Paque density-gradient centrifugation was used to isolate PBMCs, with at least 7 million per sample. Total RNA was extracted from PBMCs with Trizol reagent, with at least 6 micrograms obtained per sample. For every donor, flow cytometry on a PBMC aliquot measured the percentage of naive CD45RAhigh/CD27high T cells. This clonotype has only a few counts. Its antigen remains undetermined. No base-level quality is on record; no much larger clone is a single base apart. Library construction relied on 5' RACE. Sequencing was performed on an Illumina HiSeq 2500. A second roughly 7 to 11 cycle PCR used a sample-barcoded 5' primer and a J-beta primer mix. Each TCR beta cDNA molecule received a unique molecular identifier from a template-switch 5' adaptor carrying 12 random nucleotides. Each sample yielded at least 3 million CDR3-containing paired-end reads. First-strand cDNA synthesis was performed from all RNA using the Mint cDNA synthesis kit, with priming by a TRBC-specific oligonucleotide. Following uracil-DNA glycosylase treatment, all cDNA underwent a first 18-cycle PCR with the universal primers M1SS and BC2_uni_R. Processing in the source paper ran as follows. For normalization, 1 million high-quality reads were randomly selected from each sample, with every read carrying a distinct molecular identifier. Reads with shared molecular identifiers were discarded instead of being binned into consensus sequences. MiTCR, set to a Q25 quality threshold and the strictest error-elimination algorithm, was used for CDR3 identification, clonotype clustering and error correction. A nonparametric unseen species model with Euler transformation was used to estimate lower-bound total TCR beta diversity. The raw public reads went through TCRdb reprocessing: fastp at Q25, MiXCR clone calling, in-frame beta chains kept. Under each unique CDR3 protein, matching rows form one entry showing the most common genes and DNA. The V and J calls and clone size come from TCRdb's table, not from the authors' own analysis. The sample table contains roughly 800,000 distinct CDR3 sequences; only one count was recorded for 58% of them. 20% to 25% of the sample is held by the ten biggest clonotypes.

V lost 2 bases and J lost 2 bases, and the count of bases not matched to a germline gene is 9. The cysteine opens and the phenylalanine closes a CDR3 of 17 amino acids. CDR3 DNA only is kept here, 51 bases in frame from base 1. The germline V gene supplies CDR1 SGHRS and CDR2 YFSETQ. What the research found in general, with its limitations: Because donor CMV infection status was unknown, age-related changes in expanded clonotypes were potentially confounded. Estimates of total diversity based on one million sequenced T cells were regarded as lower bounds and as underestimates. Because profiling used bulk unsorted PBMCs, naive and antigen-experienced compartments could not be compared conclusively. Compared with the aged group, the long-lived group had more naive CD4+ T cells, fewer expanded clones and increased TCR diversity, suggesting age selection. As age increased, observed TCR beta diversity per million T cells dropped in a roughly linear way, and a significant reduction was already evident by age about 36. There was a strong correlation between observed TCR beta diversity and the percentage of naive T cells measured by flow cytometry.

The sample consisted of blood. The TCR was taken from a man aged 25 to 40 in good health. The chain links TRBV5-1 with TRBJ2-7, with 11 junctional bases fitting TRBD1. The CDR3 region reads CASSFARTGGMTYEQYF. The DNA sequence reads TGCGCCAGCAGCTTCGCCAGGACAGGGGGCATGACCTACGAGCAGTACTTC.